The rows below give T cell receptor beta chains drawn from one sample of a study of blood T cell repertoires in COVID-19. TCRdb keeps only in-frame clones here, not all; method: immunoSEQ multiplex PCR. The top ten clones hold approximately 5% of a sample with some 320,000 clones, about 90% of them seen once. The source material was PBMCs or T cells enriched from blood (not recorded which). All receptors come from a woman younger than 45 who had recovered from COVID-19. Both conserved end residues are part of each CDR3. The order of the fields is J gene, clone size, D gene, V gene, CDR3 protein, CDR3 DNA. A D gene is named only where the DNA matches it firmly. Only part of the rows carry a size: once, few, many, or a class if the clone is expanded.

>TRBJ1-6|-|-|TRBV5-1
CASSTDGGGSPLHF
TGCGCCAGCAGCACGGACGGCGGGGGTTCACCCCTCCACTTT
>TRBJ1-2|once|-|TRBV5-5
CASSSGLQVGYTF
TGTGCCAGCAGCTCGGGACTACAGGTGGGGTACACCTTC
>TRBJ1-5|-|-|TRBV28
CASMSLNQPQHF
TGTGCCTCAATGAGCCTTAATCAGCCCCAGCATTTT
>TRBJ1-5|-|TRBD1|TRBV30
CAWTPGQGQPQHF
TGTGCCTGGACTCCGGGACAGGGGCAGCCCCAGCATTTT
>TRBJ1-2|-|-|TRBV3-1/TRBV3-2
CASSQRYGYTF
TGTGCCAGCAGCCAGCGTTACGGCTACACCTTC
>TRBJ2-6|-|TRBD1|TRBV2
CASSEQGARTGANVLTF
TGTGCCAGCAGTGAACAGGGGGCTAGAACTGGGGCCAACGTCCTGACTTTC
>TRBJ2-3|-|-|TRBV9
CASSVQWGGTDTQYF
TGTGCCAGCAGCGTCCAGTGGGGAGGCACAGATACGCAGTATTTT
>TRBJ1-2|-|-|TRBV28
CASSLRPIGRVNYGYTF
TGTGCCAGCAGTTTAAGGCCCATCGGCAGGGTGAACTATGGCTACACCTTC
>TRBJ2-3|few|TRBD2|TRBV5-4
CASSPQGLAADTQYF
TGTGCCAGCAGCCCCCAGGGACTAGCGGCAGATACGCAGTATTTT
>TRBJ1-6|-|-|TRBV4-2
CASSQGRNNSPLHF
TGTGCCAGCAGCCAAGGGAGGAATAATTCACCCCTCCACTTT
>TRBJ1-5|-|-|TRBV7-6
CASSLAWAQPQHF
TGTGCCAGCAGCTTAGCTTGGGCTCAGCCCCAGCATTTT
>TRBJ1-2|-|-|TRBV28
CASLTGLSGYTF
TGTGCCAGTCTAACAGGGCTATCGGGCTACACCTTC
>TRBJ2-7|-|-|TRBV18
CASSPPTPGSYEQYF
TGTGCCAGCTCACCTCCGACACCCGGCTCCTACGAGCAGTACTTC
>TRBJ1-1|-|-|TRBV11-2
CASSLFRGAQGTEAFF
TGTGCCAGCAGCTTATTTCGCGGGGCGCAGGGCACTGAAGCTTTCTTT
>TRBJ2-5|-|-|TRBV12-3/TRBV12-4
CASSYGSRETQYF
TGTGCCAGCAGTTACGGGAGTCGAGAGACCCAGTACTTC
>TRBJ2-2|-|-|TRBV11-2
CASSLTVGGGELFF
TGTGCCAGCAGCTTAACGGTCGGGGGCGGGGAGCTGTTTTTT
>TRBJ1-1|-|TRBD1|TRBV9
CASSVGPGGPEAFF
TGTGCCAGCAGCGTAGGGCCAGGGGGCCCTGAAGCTTTCTTT
>TRBJ1-1|-|TRBD1|TRBV5-1
CASSFGRQGDEAFF
TGCGCCAGCAGCTTTGGGCGACAGGGAGATGAAGCTTTCTTT
>TRBJ1-1|-|TRBD1|TRBV9
CASSARRDRENTEAFF
TGTGCCAGCAGCGCCCGGAGGGACAGGGAAAACACTGAAGCTTTCTTT
>TRBJ2-1|-|TRBD2|TRBV15
CATADRSGGGDEQFF
TGTGCCACCGCGGACAGGAGTGGCGGGGGGGATGAGCAGTTCTTC
>TRBJ2-2|-|TRBD2|TRBV5-1
CASSLAGLAAGGPAGELFF
TGCGCCAGCAGCTTGGCCGGATTGGCCGCGGGGGGGCCGGCCGGGGAGCTGTTTTTT
>TRBJ2-7|-|-|TRBV6-5
CASSYGGAGDEQYF
TGTGCCAGCAGTTACGGGGGGGCAGGTGACGAGCAGTACTTC
>TRBJ1-4|-|-|TRBV6-5
CASSYRGAGDEKLFF
TGTGCCAGCAGTTACAGAGGGGCGGGGGATGAAAAACTGTTTTTT
>TRBJ2-2|-|TRBD1|TRBV29-1
CSFQGAGGELFF
TGCAGCTTTCAGGGGGCTGGCGGGGAGCTGTTTTTT
>TRBJ1-1|-|-|TRBV20-1
CSARDGGKAFF
TGCAGTGCTAGAGACGGCGGAAAAGCTTTCTTT
>TRBJ1-1|-|TRBD1|TRBV6-5
CASSLYRGMYTEAFF
TGTGCCAGCAGTTTATACAGGGGGATGTACACTGAAGCTTTCTTT
>TRBJ1-6|-|-|TRBV9
CASSVEGENSPLHF
TGTGCCAGCAGCGTAGAGGGGGAGAATTCACCCCTCCACTTT
>TRBJ2-7|-|-|TRBV5-5
CASSFTGEPYEQYF
TGTGCCAGCAGCTTCACGGGGGAGCCCTACGAGCAGTACTTC
>TRBJ2-7|few|TRBD1|TRBV10-3
CATGTGDYEQYF
TGTGCCACCGGGACAGGGGACTACGAGCAGTACTTC
>TRBJ1-2|-|-|TRBV10-1
CASRGVARGGVGGYTF
TGCGCCAGCAGGGGAGTAGCGCGGGGTGGTGTTGGTGGCTACACCTTC
>TRBJ2-3|-|TRBD1|TRBV3-1/TRBV3-2
CASSIGQGADTQYF
TGTGCCAGCAGTATAGGACAGGGGGCTGATACGCAGTATTTT
>TRBJ2-7|few|-|TRBV5-1
CASSSLTSYEQYF
TGCGCCAGCAGCTCCTTAACTTCCTACGAGCAGTACTTC
>TRBJ1-2|-|TRBD1|TRBV3-1/TRBV3-2
CASSQDPHRTGAVYGYTF
TGTGCCAGCAGCCAAGATCCCCATAGGACAGGGGCGGTCTATGGCTACACCTTC
>TRBJ2-5|-|-|TRBV5-5
CASSQGPGPGKETQYF
TGTGCCAGCAGCCAAGGCCCGGGCCCCGGGAAGGAGACCCAGTACTTC
>TRBJ1-1|-|TRBD1|TRBV2
CASSEVQGMNTEAFF
TGTGCCAGCAGTGAAGTACAGGGGATGAACACTGAAGCTTTCTTT
>TRBJ1-5|-|TRBD1|TRBV7-8
CASSLGRDSQRGNQPQHF
TGTGCCAGCAGCTTAGGAAGGGACAGCCAAAGGGGCAATCAGCCCCAGCATTTT
>TRBJ1-2|-|-|TRBV7-2
CASSLDTPYGYTF
TGTGCCAGCAGCTTAGACACACCCTATGGCTACACCTTC
>TRBJ1-4|-|TRBD1|TRBV3-1/TRBV3-2
CASSQFGTGGEKLFF
TGTGCCAGCAGCCAATTCGGGACAGGGGGAGAAAAACTGTTTTTT
>TRBJ1-2|-|-|TRBV5-1
CASSRQTQGLEGYTF
TGCGCCAGCAGCCGCCAAACCCAGGGCCTCGAGGGCTACACCTTC
>TRBJ2-3|-|-|TRBV6-2/TRBV6-3
CASSWGGGPSTDTQYF
TGTGCCAGCAGTTGGGGTGGGGGCCCCAGCACAGATACGCAGTATTTT
>TRBJ1-6|-|-|TRBV7-9
CASSRDSLSPPILHF
TGTGCCAGCAGCCGAGACAGCTTGTCCCCCCCTATCCTCCACTTT
>TRBJ2-4|few|-|TRBV15
CATSRAGDANIQYF
TGTGCCACCAGCAGAGCAGGGGATGCGAACATTCAGTACTTC
>TRBJ1-1|few|TRBD1|TRBV7-8
CASSLEGRGFAFF
TGTGCCAGCAGCTTAGAAGGCAGGGGGTTCGCTTTCTTT
>TRBJ2-7|-|-|TRBV11-2
CASSPLRVGAGEQYF
TGTGCCAGCAGCCCCCTTAGGGTTGGGGCCGGGGAGCAGTACTTC
>TRBJ1-2|-|TRBD1|TRBV28
CASSLWGQGVYGYTF
TGTGCCAGCAGTTTATGGGGACAGGGAGTTTATGGCTACACCTTC
>TRBJ1-2|once|-|TRBV4-2
CASSQDTSQVLFYGYTF
TGTGCCAGCAGCCAAGATACGTCACAGGTTCTTTTCTATGGCTACACCTTC
>TRBJ2-7|-|-|TRBV14
CASSRFWTEGAEQYF
TGTGCCAGCAGCCGCTTCTGGACAGAGGGTGCCGAGCAGTACTTC
>TRBJ2-3|-|-|TRBV9
CASSASTVPSTDTQYF
TGTGCCAGCAGCGCATCAACAGTCCCCAGCACAGATACGCAGTATTTT
>TRBJ1-1|few|-|TRBV15
CATSVSQGNTEAFF
TGTGCCACCAGCGTATCTCAGGGGAACACTGAAGCTTTCTTT
>TRBJ2-7|-|-|TRBV11-2
CASNPTKGIRSYEQYF
TGTGCCAGCAACCCCACTAAGGGGATTCGATCCTACGAGCAGTACTTC
>TRBJ1-3|-|TRBD1|TRBV9
CASSVTGGAGNTIYF
TGTGCCAGCAGCGTAACAGGGGGCGCGGGAAACACCATATATTTT
>TRBJ2-5|-|TRBD2|TRBV7-2
CASSLVASGQETQYF
TGTGCCAGCAGCTTAGTCGCTAGCGGGCAAGAGACCCAGTACTTC
>TRBJ2-2|-|TRBD1|TRBV5-5
CASSFGDRGQAFLYGELFF
TGTGCCAGCAGCTTCGGAGACAGGGGTCAAGCCTTTCTTTACGGGGAGCTGTTTTTT
>TRBJ1-5|few|-|TRBV2
CASSDAPPGGPQHF
TGTGCCAGCAGTGACGCGCCCCCCGGGGGGCCCCAGCATTTT